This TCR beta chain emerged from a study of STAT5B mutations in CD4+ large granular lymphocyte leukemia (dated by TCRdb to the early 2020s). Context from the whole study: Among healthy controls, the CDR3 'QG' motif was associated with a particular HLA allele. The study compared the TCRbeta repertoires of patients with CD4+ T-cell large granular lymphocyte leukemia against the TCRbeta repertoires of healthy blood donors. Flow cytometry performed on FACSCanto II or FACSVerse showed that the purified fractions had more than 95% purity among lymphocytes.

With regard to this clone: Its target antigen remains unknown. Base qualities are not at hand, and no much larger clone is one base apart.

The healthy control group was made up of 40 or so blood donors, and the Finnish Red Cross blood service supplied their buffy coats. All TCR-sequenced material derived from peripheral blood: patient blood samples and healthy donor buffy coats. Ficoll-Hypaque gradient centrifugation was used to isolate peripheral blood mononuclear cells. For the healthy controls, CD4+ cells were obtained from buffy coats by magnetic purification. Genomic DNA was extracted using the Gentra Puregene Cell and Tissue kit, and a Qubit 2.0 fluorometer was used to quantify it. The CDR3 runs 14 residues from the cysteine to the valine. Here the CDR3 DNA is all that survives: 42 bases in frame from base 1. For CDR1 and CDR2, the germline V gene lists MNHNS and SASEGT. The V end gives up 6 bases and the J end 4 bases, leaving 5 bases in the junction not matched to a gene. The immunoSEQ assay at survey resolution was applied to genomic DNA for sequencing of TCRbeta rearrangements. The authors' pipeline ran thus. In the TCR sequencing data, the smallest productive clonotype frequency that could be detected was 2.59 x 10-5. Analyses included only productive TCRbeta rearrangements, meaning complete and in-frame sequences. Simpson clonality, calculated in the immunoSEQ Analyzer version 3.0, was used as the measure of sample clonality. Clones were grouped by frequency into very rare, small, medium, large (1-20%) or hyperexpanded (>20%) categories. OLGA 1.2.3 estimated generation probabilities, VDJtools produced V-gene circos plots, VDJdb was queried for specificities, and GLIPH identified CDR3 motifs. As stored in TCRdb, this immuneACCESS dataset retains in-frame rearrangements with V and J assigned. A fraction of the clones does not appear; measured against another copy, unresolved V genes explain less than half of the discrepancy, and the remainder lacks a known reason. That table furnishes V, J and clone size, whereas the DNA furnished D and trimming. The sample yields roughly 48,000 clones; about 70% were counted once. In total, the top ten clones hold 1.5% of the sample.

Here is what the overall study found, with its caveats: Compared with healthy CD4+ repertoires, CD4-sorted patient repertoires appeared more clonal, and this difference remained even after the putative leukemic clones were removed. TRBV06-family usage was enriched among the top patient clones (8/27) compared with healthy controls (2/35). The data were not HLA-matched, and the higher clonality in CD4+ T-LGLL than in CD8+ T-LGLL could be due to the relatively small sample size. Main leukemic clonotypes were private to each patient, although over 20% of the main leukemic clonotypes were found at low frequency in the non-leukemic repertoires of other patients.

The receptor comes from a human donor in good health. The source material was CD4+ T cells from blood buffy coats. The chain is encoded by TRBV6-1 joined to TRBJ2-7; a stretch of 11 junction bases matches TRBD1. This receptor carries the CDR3 CASRGGTGGYEQYV. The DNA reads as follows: TGTGCCAGCAGGGGGGGGACAGGGGGTTACGAGCAGTACGTC.